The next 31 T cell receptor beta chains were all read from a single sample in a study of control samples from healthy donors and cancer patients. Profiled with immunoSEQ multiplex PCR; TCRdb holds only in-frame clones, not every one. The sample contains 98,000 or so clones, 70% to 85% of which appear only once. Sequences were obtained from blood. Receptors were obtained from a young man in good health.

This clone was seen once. The CDR3 nucleotides read TGTGCCAGCAGTGCACCGGGACAGTTAGCCAAAAACATTCAGTACTTC. Protein: CASSAPGQLAKNIQYF. The V call is TRBV27, the J call TRBJ2-4; 7 bases map to TRBD1. V was clipped by 5 bases and J by 0 bases; unmatched bases: 7. The length of the CDR3 is 16 residues. Germline-derived CDR1 and CDR2 are MNHEY and SMNVEV (reference sequence).

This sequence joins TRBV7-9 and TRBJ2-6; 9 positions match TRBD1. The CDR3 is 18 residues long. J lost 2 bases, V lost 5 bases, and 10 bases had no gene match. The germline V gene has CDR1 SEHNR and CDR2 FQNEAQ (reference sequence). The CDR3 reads CASSTTGGATTGANVLTF. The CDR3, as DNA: TGTGCCAGCAGCACAACAGGGGGCGCGACGACTGGGGCCAACGTCCTGACTTTC.

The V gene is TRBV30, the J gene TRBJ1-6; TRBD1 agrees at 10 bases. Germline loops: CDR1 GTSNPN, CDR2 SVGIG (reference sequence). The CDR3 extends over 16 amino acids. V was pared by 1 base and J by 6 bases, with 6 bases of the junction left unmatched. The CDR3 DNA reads TGTGCCTGGAGTGACGGACAGGGGGTGGGTAATTCACCCCTCCACTTT. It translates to CAWSDGQGVGNSPLHF.

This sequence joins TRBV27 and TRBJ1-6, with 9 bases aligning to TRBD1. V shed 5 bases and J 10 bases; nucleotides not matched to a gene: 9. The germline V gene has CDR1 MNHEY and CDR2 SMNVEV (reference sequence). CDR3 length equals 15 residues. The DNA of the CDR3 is TGTGCCAGCAGTCCTCGTGGGACAGGGTCCTCACCCCTCCACTTT. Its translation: CASSPRGTGSSPLHF.

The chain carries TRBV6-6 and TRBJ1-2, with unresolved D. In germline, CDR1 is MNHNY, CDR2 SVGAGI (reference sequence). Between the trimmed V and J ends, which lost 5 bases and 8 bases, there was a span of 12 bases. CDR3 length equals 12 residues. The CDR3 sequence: CASSAGGKGYTF. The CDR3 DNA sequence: TGTGCCAGCAGTGCCGGAGGGAAGGGCTACACCTTC.

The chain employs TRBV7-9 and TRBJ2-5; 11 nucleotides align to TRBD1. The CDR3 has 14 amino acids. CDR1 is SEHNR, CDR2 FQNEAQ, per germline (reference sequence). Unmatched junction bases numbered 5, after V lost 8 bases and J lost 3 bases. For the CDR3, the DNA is TGTGCCAGCCGGACAGGGGGCAGGGAAGAGACCCAGTACTTC. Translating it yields CASRTGGREETQYF. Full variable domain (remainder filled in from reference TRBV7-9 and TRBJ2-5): DTGVSQNPRHKITKRGQNVTFRCDPISEHNRLYWYRQTLGQGPEFLTYFQNEAQLEKSRLLSDRFSAERPKGSFSTLEIQRTEQGDSAMYLCASRTGGREETQYFGPGTRLLVL.

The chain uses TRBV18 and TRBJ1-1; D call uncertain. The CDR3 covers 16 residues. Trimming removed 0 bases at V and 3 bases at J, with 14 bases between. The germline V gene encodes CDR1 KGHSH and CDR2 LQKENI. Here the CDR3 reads CASSPPNDLTDTEAFF. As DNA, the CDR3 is TGTGCCAGCTCACCACCGAACGACTTAACAGACACTGAAGCTTTCTTT. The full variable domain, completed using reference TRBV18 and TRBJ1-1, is NAGVMQNPRHLVRRRGQEARLRCSPMKGHSHVYWYRQLPEEGLKFMVYLQKENIIDESGMPKERFSAEFPKEGPSILRIQQVVRGDSAAYFCASSPPNDLTDTEAFFGQGTRLTVV.

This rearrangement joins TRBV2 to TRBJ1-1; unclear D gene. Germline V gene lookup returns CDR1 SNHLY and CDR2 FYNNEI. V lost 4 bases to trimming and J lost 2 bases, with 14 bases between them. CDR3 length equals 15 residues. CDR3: CASSAVDFLNTEAFF. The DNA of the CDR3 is TGTGCCAGCAGTGCCGTGGACTTTCTTAACACTGAAGCTTTCTTT.

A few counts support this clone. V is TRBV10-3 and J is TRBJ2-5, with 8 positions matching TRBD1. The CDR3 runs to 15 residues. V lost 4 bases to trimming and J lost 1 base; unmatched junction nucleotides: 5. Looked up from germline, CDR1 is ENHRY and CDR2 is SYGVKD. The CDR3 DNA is TGTGCCATCAGTGGGGACAGGAGTCTCCAAGAGACCCAGTACTTC. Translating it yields CAISGDRSLQETQYF.

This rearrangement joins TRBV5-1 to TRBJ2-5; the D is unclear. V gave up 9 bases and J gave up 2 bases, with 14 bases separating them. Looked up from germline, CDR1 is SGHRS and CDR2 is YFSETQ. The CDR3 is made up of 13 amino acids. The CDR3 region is CATRTPPQETQYF. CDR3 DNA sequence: TGCGCCACCAGAACTCCCCCACAAGAGACCCAGTACTTC.

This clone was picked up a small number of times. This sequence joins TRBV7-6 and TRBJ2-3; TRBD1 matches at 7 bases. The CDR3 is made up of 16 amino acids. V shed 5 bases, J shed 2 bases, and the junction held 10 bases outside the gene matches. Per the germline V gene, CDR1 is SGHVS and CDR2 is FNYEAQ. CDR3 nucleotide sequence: TGTGCCAGCAGCCAGACAGGGTTCCTAATCACAGATACGCAGTATTTT. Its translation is CASSQTGFLITDTQYF.

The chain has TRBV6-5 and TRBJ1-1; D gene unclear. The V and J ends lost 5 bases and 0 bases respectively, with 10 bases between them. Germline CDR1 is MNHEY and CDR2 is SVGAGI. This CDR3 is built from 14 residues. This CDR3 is CASSLDSLNTEAFF. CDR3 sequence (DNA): TGTGCCAGCAGTCTAGACTCCCTGAACACTGAAGCTTTCTTT.

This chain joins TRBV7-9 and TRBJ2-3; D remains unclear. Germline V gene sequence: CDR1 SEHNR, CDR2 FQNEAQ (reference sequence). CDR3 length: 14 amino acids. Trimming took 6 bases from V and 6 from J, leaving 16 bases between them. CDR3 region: CASRGAPSRDTQYF. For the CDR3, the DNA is TGTGCCAGCAGGGGCGCTCCTAGTCGGGATACGCAGTATTTT. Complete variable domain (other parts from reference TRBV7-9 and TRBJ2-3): DTGVSQNPRHKITKRGQNVTFRCDPISEHNRLYWYRQTLGQGPEFLTYFQNEAQLEKSRLLSDRFSAERPKGSFSTLEIQRTEQGDSAMYLCASRGAPSRDTQYFGPGTRLTVL.

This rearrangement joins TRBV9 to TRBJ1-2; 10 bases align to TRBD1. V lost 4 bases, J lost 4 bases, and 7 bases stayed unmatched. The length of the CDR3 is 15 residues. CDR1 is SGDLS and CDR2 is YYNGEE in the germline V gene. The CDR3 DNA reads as TGTGCCAGCAGCTTTAGACAGGGGGCTAGCTATGGCTACACCTTC. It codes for CASSFRQGASYGYTF.

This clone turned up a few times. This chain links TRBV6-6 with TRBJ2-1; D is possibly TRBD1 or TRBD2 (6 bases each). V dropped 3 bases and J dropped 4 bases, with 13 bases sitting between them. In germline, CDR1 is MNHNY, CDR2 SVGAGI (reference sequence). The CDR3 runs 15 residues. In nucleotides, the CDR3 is TGTGCCAGCAGTTATGAAGGGGGGCCATACAATGAGCAGTTCTTC. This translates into CASSYEGGPYNEQFF.

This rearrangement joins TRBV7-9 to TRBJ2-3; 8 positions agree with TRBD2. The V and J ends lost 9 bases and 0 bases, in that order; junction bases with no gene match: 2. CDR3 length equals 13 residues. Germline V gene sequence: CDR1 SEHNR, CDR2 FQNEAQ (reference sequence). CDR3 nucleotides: TGTGCCAGTGTAGCGGGGAGCACAGATACGCAGTATTTT. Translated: CASVAGSTDTQYF.

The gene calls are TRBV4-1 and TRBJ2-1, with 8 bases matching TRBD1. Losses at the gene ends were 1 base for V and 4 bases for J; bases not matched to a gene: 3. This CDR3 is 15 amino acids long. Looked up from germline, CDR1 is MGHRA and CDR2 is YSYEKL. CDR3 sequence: CASSQGTGRYNEQFF. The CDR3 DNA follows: TGCGCCAGCAGCCAAGGGACAGGGCGATACAATGAGCAGTTCTTC.

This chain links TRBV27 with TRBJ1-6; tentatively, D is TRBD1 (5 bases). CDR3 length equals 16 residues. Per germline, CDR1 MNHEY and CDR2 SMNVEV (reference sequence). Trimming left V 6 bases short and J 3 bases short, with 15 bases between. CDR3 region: CASSHTLDNYNSPLHF. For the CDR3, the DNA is TGTGCCAGCAGCCACACATTGGACAACTATAATTCACCCCTCCACTTT.

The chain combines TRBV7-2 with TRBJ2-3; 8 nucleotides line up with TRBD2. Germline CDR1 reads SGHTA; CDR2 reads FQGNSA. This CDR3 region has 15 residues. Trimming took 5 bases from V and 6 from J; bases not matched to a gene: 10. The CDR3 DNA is TGTGCCAGCAGCGAACTAGCGGCGGGCCGGGATACGCAGTATTTT. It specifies CASSELAAGRDTQYF.

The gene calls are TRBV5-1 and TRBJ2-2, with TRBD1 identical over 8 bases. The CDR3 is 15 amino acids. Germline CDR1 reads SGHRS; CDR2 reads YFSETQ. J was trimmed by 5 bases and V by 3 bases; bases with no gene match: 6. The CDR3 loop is CASSSQDRVTGELFF. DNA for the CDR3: TGCGCCAGCAGCTCCCAGGACAGGGTTACCGGGGAGCTGTTTTTT.

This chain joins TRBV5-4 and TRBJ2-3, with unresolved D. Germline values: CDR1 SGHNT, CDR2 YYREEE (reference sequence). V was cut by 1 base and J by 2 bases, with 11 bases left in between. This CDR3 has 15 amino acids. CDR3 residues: CASSLNSAFTDTQYF. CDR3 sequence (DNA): TGTGCCAGCAGCTTGAACTCGGCCTTCACAGATACGCAGTATTTT.

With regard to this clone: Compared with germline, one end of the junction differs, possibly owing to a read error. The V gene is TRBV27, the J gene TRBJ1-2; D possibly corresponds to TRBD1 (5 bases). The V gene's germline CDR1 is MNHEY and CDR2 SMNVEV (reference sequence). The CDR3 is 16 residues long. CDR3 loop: CASSPLPRVGDYGYTF. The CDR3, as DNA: TGTGCCAGCAGTCCCCTGCCGAGGGTGGGGGACTACGGCTACACCTTC.

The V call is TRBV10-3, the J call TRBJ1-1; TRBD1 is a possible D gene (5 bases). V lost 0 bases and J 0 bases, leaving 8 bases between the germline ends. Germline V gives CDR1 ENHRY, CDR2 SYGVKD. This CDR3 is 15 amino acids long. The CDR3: CAISESGQMNTEAFF. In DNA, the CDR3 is TGTGCCATCAGTGAGTCCGGACAAATGAACACTGAAGCTTTCTTT.

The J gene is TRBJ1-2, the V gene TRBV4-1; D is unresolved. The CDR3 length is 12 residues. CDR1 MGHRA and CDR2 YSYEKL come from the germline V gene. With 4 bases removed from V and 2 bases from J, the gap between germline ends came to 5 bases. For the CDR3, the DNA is TGCGCCAGCAGCCCCGGGAACTATGGCTACACCTTC. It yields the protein CASSPGNYGYTF.

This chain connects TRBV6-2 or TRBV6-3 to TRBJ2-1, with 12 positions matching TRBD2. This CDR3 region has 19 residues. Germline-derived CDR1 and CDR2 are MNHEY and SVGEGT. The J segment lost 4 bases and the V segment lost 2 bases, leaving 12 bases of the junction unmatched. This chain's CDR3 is CASSYPLLAGGSLYNEQFF. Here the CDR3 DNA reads TGTGCCAGCAGTTACCCTTTACTAGCGGGGGGTTCCCTATACAATGAGCAGTTCTTC.

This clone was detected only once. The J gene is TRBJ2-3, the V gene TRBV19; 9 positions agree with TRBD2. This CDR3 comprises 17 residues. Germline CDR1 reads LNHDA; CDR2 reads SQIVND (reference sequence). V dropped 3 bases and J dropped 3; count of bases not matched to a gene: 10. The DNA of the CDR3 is TGTGCCAGTAGTATCTCCCCCGCGGGGGGGCCGACAGATACGCAGTATTTT. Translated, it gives CASSISPAGGPTDTQYF.

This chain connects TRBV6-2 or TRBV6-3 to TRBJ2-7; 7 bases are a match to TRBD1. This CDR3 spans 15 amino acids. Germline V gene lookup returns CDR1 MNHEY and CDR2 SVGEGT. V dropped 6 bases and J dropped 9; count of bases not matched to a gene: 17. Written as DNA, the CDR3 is TGTGCCAGCAGACCTACCGGGACAGCGAATAGCTTGCAGTACTTC. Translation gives CASRPTGTANSLQYF.

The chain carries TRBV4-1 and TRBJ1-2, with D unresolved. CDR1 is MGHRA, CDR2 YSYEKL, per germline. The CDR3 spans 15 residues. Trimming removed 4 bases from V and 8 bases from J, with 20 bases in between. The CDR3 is CASSLHTGESVGYTF. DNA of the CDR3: TGCGCCAGCAGCCTACACACCGGGGAGTCAGTCGGCTACACCTTC.

The CDR3 protein is CASSIIIGGTGGSGYTF. In nucleotides, the CDR3 is TGTGCCAGCAGTATTATAATAGGCGGGACAGGGGGCTCAGGCTACACCTTC. The V and J genes are TRBV2 and TRBJ1-2; 12 positions match TRBD1. CDR1 and CDR2 (germline): SNHLY, FYNNEI. CDR3 size: 17 residues. J lost 8 bases, V lost 5 bases, and 15 bases had no gene match.

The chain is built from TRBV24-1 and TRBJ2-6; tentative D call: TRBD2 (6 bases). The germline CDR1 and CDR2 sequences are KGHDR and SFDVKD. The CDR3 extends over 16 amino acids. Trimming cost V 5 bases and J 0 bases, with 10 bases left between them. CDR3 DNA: TGTGCCACCAGTGGGGCGGGGCACTCTGGGGCCAACGTCCTGACTTTC. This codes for CATSGAGHSGANVLTF.

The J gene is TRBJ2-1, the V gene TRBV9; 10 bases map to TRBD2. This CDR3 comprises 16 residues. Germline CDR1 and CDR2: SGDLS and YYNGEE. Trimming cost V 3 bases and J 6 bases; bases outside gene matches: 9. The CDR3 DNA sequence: TGTGCCAGCAGCGCCCGAGCGGGGGGGCCAGTCAATGAGCAGTTCTTC. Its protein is CASSARAGGPVNEQFF.